The 23 T cell receptor beta chains given below trace back to one sample, sequenced in a study of T cells after yellow fever vaccination. From the 5' RACE reads, TCRdb called clonotypes with MiXCR, one entry per CDR3 protein. In the table there are 300,000 to 400,000 distinct CDR3 sequences, under 15% of which are singletons. Sequencing was performed on CD4+ T cells sorted from PBMCs, taken 15 days after the yellow fever booster vaccination. Source of these receptors: a man in his late teens or twenties who received the YFV17D yellow fever vaccine.

This clonotype has just a few counts. The chain is built from TRBV5-1 and TRBJ2-1; possibly TRBD1 for D (6 bases). The V gene lost 1 base and the J gene lost 8 bases, with 13 bases spanning the gap. There are 14 residues in the CDR3. CDR1 and CDR2 from the germline V gene are SGHRS and YFSETQ. The CDR3 nucleotides read TGCGCCAGCAGCTTGATCCCGAACAGGGATGAGCAGTTCTTC. Its translation: CASSLIPNRDEQFF. The entire variable domain, with the rest obtained from reference TRBV5-1 and TRBJ2-1, is as follows: KAGVTQTPRYLIKTRGQQVTLSCSPISGHRSVSWYQQTPGQGLQFLFEYFSETQRNKGNFPGRFSGRQFSNSRSEMNVSTLELGDSALYLCASSLIPNRDEQFFGPGTRLTVL.

V gene TRBV19 combines with J gene TRBJ1-5; 7 bases match TRBD1. This CDR3 has 14 amino acids. V lost 5 bases and J lost 3; bases outside the gene matches: 4. Germline CDR1 reads LNHDA; CDR2 reads SQIVND (reference sequence). CDR3: CASSWGQINQPQHF. CDR3 nucleotide sequence: TGTGCCAGTAGTTGGGGACAGATCAATCAGCCCCAGCATTTT.

This clonotype was recorded once. This sequence joins TRBV6-5 and TRBJ1-6; the D is unclear. CDR3 length: 17 amino acids. In germline, CDR1 is MNHEY, CDR2 SVGAGI. Between the trimmed V and J ends, which lost 0 bases and 0 bases, there was a span of 9 bases. The CDR3 protein is CASSYSRLDSYNSPLHF. The CDR3 region has the DNA TGTGCCAGCAGTTACTCGAGGCTAGACTCCTATAATTCACCCCTCCACTTT.

This sequence joins TRBV28 and TRBJ2-7; a possible D gene is TRBD1 (6 bases). Germline CDR1 reads MDHEN; CDR2 reads SYDVKM. V lost 5 bases, J lost 2 bases, and 13 bases lay in between. The CDR3 totals 14 residues. CDR3 loop: CASSDSGTPYEQYV. The CDR3 bases are TGTGCCAGCAGTGACTCCGGGACACCCTACGAGCAGTACGTC.

The chain carries TRBV20-1 and TRBJ1-1; no definite D call. V was trimmed by 0 bases and J by 2 bases, leaving 10 bases between them. Germline V gene sequence: CDR1 DFQATT, CDR2 SNEGSKA (reference sequence). This CDR3 has 14 residues. The CDR3 region is CSARDFAVNTEAFF. The CDR3 DNA follows: TGCAGTGCTAGAGATTTCGCGGTTAACACTGAAGCTTTCTTT.

This clonotype showed up just a few times. The chain has TRBV3-1 and TRBJ2-5, with 9 bases lining up with TRBD2. The junction had 10 bases not matched to a gene; V was cut back by 0 bases and J by 5 bases. Germline V lookup: CDR1 LGHDT, CDR2 YNNKEL (reference sequence). This CDR3 contains 17 residues. The CDR3 nucleotides are TGTGCCAGCAGCCAAGATTGGGGTAGCGGGGGACGGGAGACCCAGTACTTC. Translated, it gives CASSQDWGSGGRETQYF.

This rearrangement joins TRBV6-5 to TRBJ2-5; 8 bases align to TRBD1. CDR1 and CDR2 from the germline V gene are MNHEY and SVGAGI. With 0 bases clipped from V and 5 bases from J, the junction kept 8 bases outside the gene matches. This CDR3 comprises 16 residues. CDR3 sequence: CASSYSGTGYSETQYF. Written as DNA, the CDR3 is TGTGCCAGCAGTTACTCGGGGACAGGCTATTCGGAGACCCAGTACTTC.

This clonotype was found a few times. The chain carries TRBV18 and TRBJ1-1; 9 nucleotides align to TRBD1. CDR1 and CDR2 from the germline V gene are KGHSH and LQKENI. The CDR3 is 15 residues long. Germline trimming cut 4 bases from V and 3 bases from J; bases unmatched to any gene: 6. The CDR3 loop is CASSREQGAYTEAFF. The CDR3, as DNA: TGTGCCAGCTCACGTGAACAGGGGGCCTACACTGAAGCTTTCTTT.

The chain has TRBV9 and TRBJ2-1, with 8 nucleotides matching TRBD2. Germline trimming cut 0 bases from V and 2 bases from J; bases unmatched to any gene: 4. Germline values: CDR1 SGDLS, CDR2 YYNGEE. CDR3 length equals 16 residues. The CDR3 bases are TGTGCCAGCAGCGTAGGAGGACTAGCCACCTACAATGAGCAGTTCTTC. Translated: CASSVGGLATYNEQFF. Full variable domain (outside the CDR3, taken from reference TRBV9 and TRBJ2-1): DSGVTQTPKHLITATGQRVTLRCSPRSGDLSVYWYQQSLDQGLQFLIQYYNGEERAKGNILERFSAQQFPDLHSELNLSSLELGDSALYFCASSVGGLATYNEQFFGPGTRLTVL.

The table lists this clonotype with a few counts. This chain uses TRBV4-2 with TRBJ2-1; possibly TRBD1 or TRBD2 for D (5 bases each). The CDR3 sequence is 14 residues long. V was trimmed by 3 bases and J by 5 bases, leaving 11 bases between them. Germline V gene sequence: CDR1 LGHNA, CDR2 YNFKEQ. The CDR3 DNA is TGTGCCAGCAGCCAGGGACCCAGCGACAATGAGCAGTTCTTC. Its translation: CASSQGPSDNEQFF.

This clonotype was counted only a few times. This chain links TRBV18 with TRBJ1-1, with TRBD1 matching 7 bases. CDR1 is KGHSH, CDR2 LQKENI, per germline. CDR3 length equals 14 residues. The J segment lost 4 bases and the V segment lost 3 bases, leaving 5 bases of the junction unmatched. CDR3 sequence: CASSPGQVATEAFF. Here the CDR3 DNA reads TGTGCCAGCTCACCCGGACAGGTCGCCACTGAAGCTTTCTTT. Based on the CDR3 plus reference TRBV18 and TRBJ1-1, the full variable domain is NAGVMQNPRHLVRRRGQEARLRCSPMKGHSHVYWYRQLPEEGLKFMVYLQKENIIDESGMPKERFSAEFPKEGPSILRIQQVVRGDSAAYFCASSPGQVATEAFFGQGTRLTVV.

This clonotype turned up a few times. This chain connects TRBV28 to TRBJ2-7; D is undetermined. Germline CDR1 and CDR2: MDHEN and SYDVKM. Deletions cut 4 bases from V and 1 base from J, with 5 bases between. The CDR3 loop spans 12 amino acids. The CDR3 sequence is CASSSQSYEQYV. CDR3 sequence (DNA): TGTGCCAGCAGTTCCCAGTCCTACGAGCAGTACGTC.

The rearrangement links TRBV11-2 to TRBJ2-5; unclear D gene. There are 12 residues in the CDR3. Germline CDR1 is SGHAT and CDR2 is FQNNGV. V shed 4 bases and J shed 4 bases, with 7 bases lying between them. The CDR3 DNA reads TGTGCCAGCAGCTCAGCCCTAGAGACCCAGTACTTC. This codes for CASSSALETQYF.

This clonotype was seen many times. The J gene is TRBJ2-5, the V gene TRBV4-2, with TRBD2 identical over 8 bases. The junction had 7 bases not matched to a gene; V was cut back by 4 bases and J by 3 bases. CDR3 length: 15 residues. Germline CDR1 reads LGHNA; CDR2 reads YNFKEQ. In DNA form, the CDR3 reads TGTGCCAGCAGCCCGAGCGGGGGCCTAGAAGAGACCCAGTACTTC. Translation: CASSPSGGLEETQYF.

This clonotype was detected a few times. The V and J genes are TRBV7-6 and TRBJ1-5; D remains unclear. This CDR3 spans 15 amino acids. V lost 2 bases, J lost 4 bases, and 12 bases lay in between. Germline CDR1 and CDR2: SGHVS and FNYEAQ. CDR3 sequence (DNA): TGTGCCAGCAGCTTATCAACGGGGTTAAATCAGCCCCAGCATTTT. It translates to CASSLSTGLNQPQHF.

This clonotype appeared a single time. This rearrangement joins TRBV7-3 to TRBJ2-3; 8 positions match TRBD2. CDR1 is SGHTA and CDR2 is FQGTGA in the germline V gene. This CDR3 comprises 13 residues. After removal of 5 bases from V and 4 bases from J, the junction contained 2 bases not matched to a gene. CDR3 DNA sequence: TGTGCCAGCAGCGTCGGGGGGGCAGATACGCAGTATTTT. Protein: CASSVGGADTQYF.

The chain couples TRBV18 to TRBJ1-1, with 7 bases matching TRBD1. CDR1 KGHSH and CDR2 LQKENI come from the germline V gene. The CDR3 has 15 amino acids. Trimming cost V 3 bases and J 4 bases; bases outside gene matches: 8. The CDR3 sequence is CASSPAGGPSTEAFF. The CDR3 DNA is TGTGCCAGCTCACCCGCAGGGGGGCCCAGCACTGAAGCTTTCTTT.

This chain uses TRBV7-2 with TRBJ2-1; 11 positions match TRBD2. With V trimmed by 3 bases and J by 6 bases, 1 base remained unmatched. The CDR3 loop spans 14 amino acids. The germline V gene has CDR1 SGHTA and CDR2 FQGNSA. Here the CDR3 DNA reads TGTGCCAGCAGCTTCCTAGCGGGGGGCAATGAGCAGTTCTTC. This translates into CASSFLAGGNEQFF. Supplemented by reference TRBV7-2 and TRBJ2-1, the full variable domain reads GAGVSQSPSNKVTEKGKDVELRCDPISGHTALYWYRQSLGQGLEFLIYFQGNSAPDKSGLPSDRFSAERTGGSVSTLTIQRTQQEDSAVYLCASSFLAGGNEQFFGPGTRLTVL.

With respect to this clonotype: The junction shows a germline mismatch at one end, possibly a read error. The V call is TRBV4-1, the J call TRBJ2-1; 10 nucleotides align to TRBD1. Germline CDR1 and CDR2: MGHRA and YSYEKL. The CDR3 sequence is 13 residues long. CDR3 coding DNA: TGCGCCAGCAGCCAAGATAATGGACAGGGGGGGATCTTC. Protein sequence: CASSQDNGQGGIF.

Notes on this clonotype: An end of the junction does not agree with germline; a read error may underlie this. This sequence joins TRBV6-5 and TRBJ2-1; TRBD1 matches 7 bases. This CDR3 has 11 amino acids. Germline CDR1 is MNHEY and CDR2 is SVGAGI. The CDR3 nucleotides are TGTGCCACCGAGGCCCAGGGGGAGCGGTTCTTC. Its protein is CATEAQGERFF.

This clonotype was seen only a few times. The V and J genes are TRBV10-3 and TRBJ2-7; D uncertain. Looked up from germline, CDR1 is ENHRY and CDR2 is SYGVKD. The V end was cut by 2 bases, the J end by 3 bases, with 8 bases between. The CDR3 is made up of 13 amino acids. This CDR3 is CAISERADYEQYV. DNA for the CDR3: TGTGCCATCAGTGAGAGGGCAGACTACGAGCAGTACGTC.

This clonotype was picked up a small number of times. The genes are TRBV20-1 and TRBJ1-1, with D possibly being TRBD1 (5 bases). Germline V gives CDR1 DFQATT, CDR2 SNEGSKA (reference sequence). The CDR3 totals 15 residues. Trimming cost V 6 bases and J 0 bases, with 17 bases left between them. The DNA for the CDR3 is TGCAGTGCCAGTGTGCGGGGGGGTTTGAACACTGAAGCTTTCTTT. Amino acids: CSASVRGGLNTEAFF.

The V gene is TRBV4-1, the J gene TRBJ2-3; the match to TRBD2 covers 7 bases. V dropped 4 bases and J dropped 2; count of bases not matched to a gene: 21. This CDR3 comprises 20 residues. Germline loops: CDR1 MGHRA, CDR2 YSYEKL. CDR3 loop: CASSPLELSLKAGLTDTQYF. CDR3 DNA sequence: TGCGCCAGCAGCCCGCTAGAACTTTCTCTTAAAGCGGGACTCACAGATACGCAGTATTTT.